Listed below are T cell receptor beta chains from one sample, sequenced in a study of blood T cell repertoires in COVID-19. Produced via immunoSEQ multiplex PCR; TCRdb's table is partial and in-frame only. The table has roughly 260,000 clones, approximately 86% seen once. The sequenced sample was PBMCs or T cells enriched from blood (not recorded which). The source is a woman aged 25 to 39 with acute COVID-19. Both conserved end residues are part of each CDR3. The order of the fields is D gene, CDR3 length, V gene, clone size, J gene, CDR3 DNA, CDR3 protein. The D gene is left open where the match is weak. Where a row states a size, it is once, few, many or the class of an expanded clone; other rows omit it.

-,14,TRBV5-1,-,TRBJ2-3,TGCGCCAGCAGCTTGGTACAGGGTACAGATACGCAGTATTTT,CASSLVQGTDTQYF
-,15,TRBV5-4,-,TRBJ1-2,TGTGCCAGCAGCTTGGCGGGGGGCCCGGGGGATGGCTACACCTTC,CASSLAGGPGDGYTF
-,13,TRBV7-2,-,TRBJ1-6,TGTGCCAGCAGCTTAGCAACCAGTTCACCCCTCCACTTT,CASSLATSSPLHF
TRBD1,13,TRBV10-2,-,TRBJ2-1,TGCGCCAGCTCTCGGGACAGGGCCCATGAGCAGTTCTTC,CASSRDRAHEQFF
-,14,TRBV4-1,-,TRBJ1-1,TGCGCCAGCAGCCCCATCTCCGGTACGGGAGAAGCTTTCTTT,CASSPISGTGEAFF
-,18,TRBV19,once,TRBJ1-6,TGTGCCAGTAGTCCCACGGGACTGCCTAGCTCCTATAATTCACCCCTCCACTTT,CASSPTGLPSSYNSPLHF
-,14,TRBV10-1,-,TRBJ2-3,TGCGCCAGCAGTGGACAGTCGGTAACAGATACGCAGTATTTT,CASSGQSVTDTQYF
-,18,TRBV7-9,-,TRBJ1-1,TGTGCCAGCAGCAAACGGGGGGGATCAACCATCATGAACACTGAAGCTTTCTTT,CASSKRGGSTIMNTEAFF
-,15,TRBV5-6,-,TRBJ1-6,TGTGCCAGCAGTCCAGGGTCCCCCTATAATTCACCCCTCCACTTT,CASSPGSPYNSPLHF
-,13,TRBV7-2,-,TRBJ2-1,TGTGCCAGCAGCTTAGGATCCGGGATTGAGCAGTTCTTC,CASSLGSGIEQFF
TRBD1,15,TRBV6-5,-,TRBJ1-6,TGTGCCAGCAGTTACGCCGGGACAGGCGATTCACCCCTCCACTTT,CASSYAGTGDSPLHF
-,15,TRBV7-6,-,TRBJ2-7,TGTGCCAGCAGCCCGCGGTACAGGGCTATCGACGAGCAGTACTTC,CASSPRYRAIDEQYF
-,15,TRBV19,-,TRBJ1-1,TGTGCCAGTAGTCCCAGTCCGGGGTTATTCACTGAAGCTTTCTTT,CASSPSPGLFTEAFF
-,17,TRBV5-1,-,TRBJ1-1,TGCGCCAGCAGCTATGAAGACATTACCCTTTGGAACACTGAAGCTTTCTTT,CASSYEDITLWNTEAFF
-,13,TRBV5-4,few,TRBJ1-2,TGTGCCAGCAGCTTGGACAGGGAGGGCGGCTACACCTTC,CASSLDREGGYTF
-,14,TRBV27,-,TRBJ1-5,TGTGCCAGCAGTACCCCAGGGTACAATCAGCCCCAGCATTTT,CASSTPGYNQPQHF
-,15,TRBV27,-,TRBJ1-4,TGTGCCAGCAGTCCCTTTACAGTGACTAATGAAAAACTGTTTTTT,CASSPFTVTNEKLFF
TRBD1,12,TRBV12-3/TRBV12-4,-,TRBJ1-2,TGTGCCAGCAGTCATCGACAGGGGGGCTACACCTTC,CASSHRQGGYTF
TRBD2,14,TRBV2,once,TRBJ2-7,TGTGCCAGCAGGGACGGGGAGGGTTCCTACGAGCAGTACTTC,CASRDGEGSYEQYF
-,15,TRBV11-2,-,TRBJ1-2,TGTGCCAGCAGCAAAAATCAAGCCGCCCGGAGAGGCTACACCTTC,CASSKNQAARRGYTF
TRBD2,16,TRBV4-1,-,TRBJ2-5,TGCGCCAGCAGCCAGGGACTAGCGGGGGGTTGGGAGACCCAGTACTTC,CASSQGLAGGWETQYF
TRBD1,16,TRBV27,-,TRBJ1-2,TGTGCCAGCAGTTTGTCCCGGGACAGGGGTTGGTATGGCTACACCTTC,CASSLSRDRGWYGYTF
-,13,TRBV5-1,-,TRBJ2-3,TGCGCCAGCAGCGGCAGGGGCACAGATACGCAGTATTTT,CASSGRGTDTQYF
-,13,TRBV7-2,few,TRBJ2-5,TGTGCCAGCAGCTTAGATCTCGGGGAGACCCAGTACTTC,CASSLDLGETQYF
-,13,TRBV27,-,TRBJ1-4,TGTGCCAGCAGACGGACCAGGGATGAAAAACTGTTTTTT,CASRRTRDEKLFF
-,13,TRBV7-9,-,TRBJ2-5,TGTGCCAGCAGCCCGGACTGGCAGGAGACCCAGTACTTC,CASSPDWQETQYF
TRBD2,15,TRBV12-5,-,TRBJ2-1,TGTGCTAGTGGTTTGGCTAGCGGGGGTTTCTATGAGCAGTTCTTC,CASGLASGGFYEQFF
TRBD2,15,TRBV2,-,TRBJ2-7,TGTGCCAGCAGCCCTTTTACTAGCGGGGTCTACGAGCAGTACTTC,CASSPFTSGVYEQYF
TRBD1,15,TRBV5-1,-,TRBJ1-2,TGCGCCAGCAGCTCTGGACAGGCCGGGGACTATGGCTACACCTTC,CASSSGQAGDYGYTF
-,13,TRBV4-2,-,TRBJ2-1,TGTGCCAGCAGCCAAGCTAGCGTAAATGAGCAGTTCTTC,CASSQASVNEQFF
-,13,TRBV5-1,-,TRBJ1-2,TGCGCCAGCAGCCCCGGGACATTCTATGGCTACACCTTC,CASSPGTFYGYTF
-,14,TRBV2,-,TRBJ1-5,TGTGCCAGCAGCGCGGGGGGGCGCGGTCAGCCCCAGCATTTT,CASSAGGRGQPQHF
TRBD2,14,TRBV10-3,-,TRBJ2-1,TGTGCCATCAGTGCGCTAGCGGGGGACAATGAGCAGTTCTTC,CAISALAGDNEQFF
TRBD1,13,TRBV6-5,-,TRBJ2-7,TGTGCCAGCAGGCTTGGGACAGCCTACGAGCAGTACTTC,CASRLGTAYEQYF
TRBD1,13,TRBV29-1,-,TRBJ1-2,TGCAGCGTTGGGACAGGGAGAAACTACGGCTACACCTTC,CSVGTGRNYGYTF
-,13,TRBV5-1,-,TRBJ2-5,TGCGCCAGCAGCCTTGGAACGGGGGAGACCCAGTACTTC,CASSLGTGETQYF
TRBD1,16,TRBV10-3,-,TRBJ1-6,TGTGCCATCAGTGAGACCAGGGGACAGGCTAATTCACCCCTCCACTTT,CAISETRGQANSPLHF
-,14,TRBV19,-,TRBJ1-1,TGTGCCAGTAGTTTAGAGGGGCATGGGACTGAAGCTTTCTTT,CASSLEGHGTEAFF
-,13,TRBV12-3/TRBV12-4,-,TRBJ2-2,TGTGCCAGCAGTAAGGCTGGCGGCGGGGAGCTGTTTTTT,CASSKAGGGELFF
-,16,TRBV5-1,-,TRBJ1-1,TGCGCCAGCAGCTTAATTGGGAGGGGAAGTCAGACTGAAGCTTTCTTT,CASSLIGRGSQTEAFF
TRBD1,15,TRBV5-1,once,TRBJ1-1,TGCGCCAGCAGCTCGACAGGGGCTTCGAACACTGAAGCTTTCTTT,CASSSTGASNTEAFF
TRBD1,14,TRBV7-8,-,TRBJ1-2,TGTGCCAGCAGCCAGGACAGGGGGGACTATGGCTACACCTTC,CASSQDRGDYGYTF
TRBD1,14,TRBV19,-,TRBJ1-6,TGTGCCAGTAGAAGGGGGACAGGGAATTCACCCCTCCACTTT,CASRRGTGNSPLHF
-,16,TRBV11-2,-,TRBJ1-1,TGTGCCAGCAGCTCCATGTGGGGAGGGATGAACACTGAAGCTTTCTTT,CASSSMWGGMNTEAFF
TRBD2,14,TRBV6-4,-,TRBJ2-3,TGTGCCAGCAGTAGACTAGCGGGGGCCGATACGCAGTATTTT,CASSRLAGADTQYF
TRBD1,14,TRBV29-1,-,TRBJ1-3,TGCAGCGTCGCTGGACAGGGAAGGGCAAACACCATATATTTT,CSVAGQGRANTIYF
TRBD1,16,TRBV3-1/TRBV3-2,-,TRBJ1-6,TGTGCCAGCAGCCAGGACAGGCGCCCTCCTGTTCCACCCCTCCACTTT,CASSQDRRPPVPPLHF
-,13,TRBV27,-,TRBJ1-1,TGTGCCAGCGGACAGCTTATGAACACTGAAGCTTTCTTT,CASGQLMNTEAFF
TRBD2,14,TRBV7-9,-,TRBJ2-3,TGTGCCAGCAGCTTTAGCGGGCTGACAGATACGCAGTATTTT,CASSFSGLTDTQYF
-,17,TRBV21-1,-,TRBJ1-1,TGTGCCAGCAGTTTCGGAAGGCTAGGAGAGCGGAGTACTGAAGCTTTCTTT,CASSFGRLGERSTEAFF
TRBD1,16,TRBV7-8,-,TRBJ1-2,TGTGCCAGCAGCTTTAGAGGAGACAGGGCTGGCTATGGCTACACCTTC,CASSFRGDRAGYGYTF
-,12,TRBV2,-,TRBJ1-2,TGTGCCGGGCGGACTGACCTATATGGCTACACCTTC,CAGRTDLYGYTF
TRBD2,17,TRBV11-3,-,TRBJ2-3,TGTGCCAGCAGCCTGGGGACTAGCGGGGGCAGTGCAGATACGCAGTATTTT,CASSLGTSGGSADTQYF
-,13,TRBV19,-,TRBJ2-5,TGTGCCAGTAGCTTCGGGGGAGAAGAGACCCAGTACTTC,CASSFGGEETQYF
-,13,TRBV11-2,-,TRBJ1-3,TGTGCCAGCAGCTCAGTGGCCGGAAACACCATATATTTT,CASSSVAGNTIYF
-,14,TRBV4-3,-,TRBJ1-1,TGCGCCAGCAGCCAAGACGGGTACGGGACTGAAGCTTTCTTT,CASSQDGYGTEAFF
TRBD1,15,TRBV7-9,-,TRBJ1-2,TGTGCCAGCAGCACTGGACAGGGGGGAAACTATGGCTACACCTTC,CASSTGQGGNYGYTF